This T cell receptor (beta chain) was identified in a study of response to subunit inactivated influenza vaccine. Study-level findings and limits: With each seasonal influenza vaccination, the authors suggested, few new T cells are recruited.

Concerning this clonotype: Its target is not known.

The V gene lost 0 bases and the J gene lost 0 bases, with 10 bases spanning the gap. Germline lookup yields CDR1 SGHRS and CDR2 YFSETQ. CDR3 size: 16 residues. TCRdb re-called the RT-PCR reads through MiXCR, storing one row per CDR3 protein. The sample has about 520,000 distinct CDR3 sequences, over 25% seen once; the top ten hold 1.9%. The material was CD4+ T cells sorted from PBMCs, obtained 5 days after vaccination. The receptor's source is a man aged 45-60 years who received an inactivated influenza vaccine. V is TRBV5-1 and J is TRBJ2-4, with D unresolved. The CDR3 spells CASSLGTVLAKNIQYF. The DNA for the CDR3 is TGCGCCAGCAGCTTGGGGACCGTGTTAGCCAAAAACATTCAGTACTTC.